The 30 T cell receptor beta chains in this list originate from one sample, sequenced in a study of vaccination and CD4 T cells after COVID-19. This sample's treatment: roughly 11-day PBMC culture with coronavirus spike peptide pools or control peptides (ViraFEST assay). These receptors' targets are unknown. The Oncomine TCR Beta short-read assay generated sequence data from the DNA of cultured CD4+ T cells. A single record per CDR3 protein comes from TCRdb applying MiXCR to the PCR reads. This sample has just over 20,000 distinct CDR3 sequences, with less than 75% found just once. Sequencing was carried out using CD4+ T cells from blood, cultured in vitro. All receptors derive from a human donor who had recovered from COVID-19.

The chain joins TRBV20-1 to TRBJ1-3, with D possibly TRBD1 on 6 matching bases. The CDR3 runs to 13 residues. The V and J ends lost 5 bases and 3 bases respectively, with 11 bases between them. The V gene's germline CDR1 is DFQATT and CDR2 SNEGSKA (reference sequence). CDR3 protein: CSAHRDNGNTIYF. CDR3 in DNA: TGCAGTGCTCACCGGGACAATGGAAACACCATATATTTT.

The chain couples TRBV7-9 to TRBJ1-2; 10 bases align to TRBD1. Germline CDR1 SEHNR, CDR2 FQNEAQ (reference sequence). There are 16 residues in the CDR3. With 0 bases clipped from V and 4 bases from J, the junction kept 5 bases outside the gene matches. The CDR3 region has the DNA TGTGCCAGCAGCTTAGCCCCCCGGACAGGGGGCTATGGCTACACCTTC. Its protein product is CASSLAPRTGGYGYTF.

This clonotype has a handful of counts. This rearrangement joins TRBV7-9 to TRBJ1-6; D unclear. From germline, CDR1 is SEHNR and CDR2 FQNEAQ (reference sequence). V lost 4 bases, J lost 0 bases, and 13 bases lay in between. The CDR3 has 17 amino acids. The CDR3 bases are TGTGCCAGCAGCTCCCCCCGAGAGAGCTCCTATAATTCACCCCTCCACTTT. Its translation: CASSSPRESSYNSPLHF.

This clonotype was observed a handful of times. The V gene is TRBV19, the J gene TRBJ1-5; TRBD1 is a possible D gene (5 bases). Germline V gene sequence: CDR1 LNHDA, CDR2 SQIVND (reference sequence). V gave up 3 bases and J gave up 2 bases, with 14 bases separating them. The CDR3 is made up of 16 amino acids. CDR3 sequence (DNA): TGTGCCAGTAGTATTCATAGGGACTTGGGCAATCAGCCCCAGCATTTT. Translation: CASSIHRDLGNQPQHF.

This clonotype appeared a few times. V and J are TRBV20-1 and TRBJ1-3; 7 bases align to TRBD1. Per germline, CDR1 DFQATT and CDR2 SNEGSKA (reference sequence). V trimming: 3 bases; J trimming: 5 bases; junction bases outside the gene matches: 4. CDR3 size: 13 residues. This CDR3 is CSARTGPRNTIYF. The CDR3 DNA reads as TGCAGTGCTAGGACAGGGCCCCGAAACACCATATATTTT.

The J gene is TRBJ2-5, the V gene TRBV7-3; perhaps TRBD1 as D (5 bases). CDR3 length equals 14 residues. Deletions cut 2 bases from V and 5 bases from J, with 12 bases between. Germline V gene sequence: CDR1 SGHTA, CDR2 FQGTGA. In DNA, the CDR3 is TGTGCCAGCAGCTTAGGGGCCAGTGGCGAGACCCAGTACTTC. Translating gives CASSLGASGETQYF.

This chain uses TRBV11-3 with TRBJ2-2; D gene uncertain. Germline loops: CDR1 SGHNT, CDR2 YENEEA. CDR3 size: 15 residues. V lost 1 base, J lost 1 base, and 7 bases lay in between. The CDR3 DNA reads as TGTGCCAGCAGCTTAGTAGGGTTGAACACCGGGGAGCTGTTTTTT. It specifies CASSLVGLNTGELFF.

The gene calls are TRBV6-5 and TRBJ1-6, with TRBD1 matching 7 bases. V was clipped by 4 bases and J by 7 bases; unmatched bases: 10. Looked up from germline, CDR1 is MNHEY and CDR2 is SVGAGI. The length of the CDR3 is 16 residues. In nucleotides, the CDR3 is TGTGCCAGCAGTTCGTACAGGGGTAGGGGGAATTCACCCCTCCACTTT. Protein product: CASSSYRGRGNSPLHF.

The V and J genes are TRBV28 and TRBJ1-1; possibly TRBD1 for D (6 bases). The CDR3 has 14 amino acids. The germline gives CDR1 MDHEN, CDR2 SYDVKM. The V gene lost 6 bases and the J gene lost 0 bases, with 11 bases spanning the gap. CDR3 sequence (DNA): TGTGCCAGCAGACCACAGGGTTTGAACACTGAAGCTTTCTTT. Its translation: CASRPQGLNTEAFF.

The V and J genes are TRBV18 and TRBJ2-2; D is perhaps TRBD1 (6 bases). Germline values: CDR1 KGHSH, CDR2 LQKENI. This CDR3 contains 17 residues. V lost 3 bases and J 3 bases, leaving 17 bases between the germline ends. The CDR3 protein is CASSPIPGASYTGELFF. CDR3 sequence (DNA): TGTGCCAGCTCACCTATCCCAGGGGCGTCGTACACCGGGGAGCTGTTTTTT.

This rearrangement joins TRBV15 to TRBJ2-7, with TRBD1 matching over 8 bases. This CDR3 comprises 16 residues. J lost 1 base, V lost 4 bases, and 9 bases had no gene match. Germline values: CDR1 LNHNV, CDR2 YYDKDF (reference sequence). This chain's CDR3 is CATSTRNRTGSYEQYF. For the CDR3, the DNA is TGTGCCACCAGCACACGAAACAGGACAGGGTCCTACGAGCAGTACTTC. The variable domain in full, with the rest retrieved from reference TRBV15 and TRBJ2-7, is DAMVIQNPRYQVTQFGKPVTLSCSQTLNHNVMYWYQQKSSQAPKLLFHYYDKDFNNEADTPDNFQSRRPNTSFCFLDIRSPGLGDTAMYLCATSTRNRTGSYEQYFGPGTRLTVT.

The gene calls are TRBV7-8 and TRBJ2-7, with 7 bases identical to TRBD2. Germline CDR1 and CDR2: SGHVS and FQNEAQ. The CDR3 totals 14 residues. Trimming removed 10 bases from V and 2 bases from J; junction bases left unmatched: 11. Written as DNA, the CDR3 is TGTGCCACCCAGATGGCGGGAGCCACCTACGAGCAGTACTTC. Translation: CATQMAGATYEQYF.

The chain has TRBV7-9 and TRBJ2-1; either TRBD1 or TRBD2 may fit D (5 bases each). Looked up from germline, CDR1 is SEHNR and CDR2 is FQNEAQ (reference sequence). Between the trimmed V and J ends, which lost 1 base and 8 bases, there was a span of 15 bases. This CDR3 has 15 amino acids. The CDR3 nucleotides read TGTGCCAGCAGCTTAGTCGGGGATCGGGGACATGAGCAGTTCTTC. It encodes CASSLVGDRGHEQFF.

This clonotype has a single count. Here the CDR3 reads CASSEVGGRDTQYF. For the CDR3, the DNA is TGTGCCAGCAGCGAGGTCGGCGGTCGGGATACGCAGTATTTT. The chain links TRBV9 to TRBJ2-3; D remains ambiguous. The CDR3 length is 14 residues. V shed 3 bases and J shed 6 bases, with 14 bases lying between them. Germline V lookup: CDR1 SGDLS, CDR2 YYNGEE.

This clonotype was seen a handful of times. V usage is TRBV7-9 and J usage is TRBJ1-6; D is possibly TRBD1 (6 bases). The CDR3 loop spans 14 amino acids. V lost 1 base to trimming and J lost 6 bases, with 7 bases between them. In germline, CDR1 is SEHNR, CDR2 FQNEAQ (reference sequence). This CDR3 reads CASSLGTANSPLHF. CDR3 DNA: TGTGCCAGCAGCTTAGGGACAGCTAATTCACCCCTCCACTTT.

In this sample, this clonotype turned up a few times. The chain has TRBV19 and TRBJ1-5; 7 bases line up with TRBD1. Germline values: CDR1 LNHDA, CDR2 SQIVND (reference sequence). The CDR3 has 15 residues. After removal of 8 bases from V and 1 base from J, the junction contained 8 bases not matched to a gene. The CDR3 nucleotides are TGTGCCAGTTCCAGGGGGACTTTGAGCAATCAGCCCCAGCATTTT. Translating gives CASSRGTLSNQPQHF.

This rearrangement joins TRBV5-1 to TRBJ2-7; D call uncertain. The CDR3 has 12 residues. V lost 0 bases, J lost 4 bases, and 5 bases lay in between. Germline V gene lookup returns CDR1 SGHRS and CDR2 YFSETQ. CDR3 amino acids: CASSLDRYEQYF. The CDR3 DNA reads TGCGCCAGCAGCTTGGACAGATACGAGCAGTACTTC.

This sequence joins TRBV27 and TRBJ1-1; D unclear. From germline, CDR1 is MNHEY and CDR2 SMNVEV (reference sequence). This CDR3 contains 18 residues. With 2 bases removed from V and 3 bases from J, the gap between germline ends came to 22 bases. The CDR3 region is CASSLNPGQARAYTEAFF. In DNA, the CDR3 is TGTGCCAGCAGTTTAAACCCCGGGCAGGCAAGGGCCTACACTGAAGCTTTCTTT.

The gene calls are TRBV7-6 and TRBJ1-5, with D possibly matching TRBD1 (6 bases). This CDR3 has 15 residues. The germline CDR1 and CDR2 sequences are SGHVS and FNYEAQ. Trimming cost V 1 base and J 5 bases, with 12 bases left between them. The CDR3 here is CASSLVGGRDQPQHF. CDR3 sequence (DNA): TGTGCCAGCAGCTTAGTGGGGGGGCGCGATCAGCCCCAGCATTTT.

This clonotype was picked up a small number of times. The V and J genes are TRBV24-1 and TRBJ1-5; D call uncertain. CDR3 length: 14 residues. Looked up from germline, CDR1 is KGHDR and CDR2 is SFDVKD. Trimming removed 4 bases from V and 9 bases from J, with 15 bases in between. The CDR3 region has the DNA TGTGCCACCAGTGACCCTGTTTACCCAGGGCCCCAGCATTTT. This sequence encodes CATSDPVYPGPQHF.

The chain joins TRBV19 to TRBJ2-1; 11 positions agree with TRBD2. V was pared by 4 bases and J by 3 bases, with 5 bases of the junction left unmatched. Germline CDR1 LNHDA, CDR2 SQIVND (reference sequence). The CDR3 sequence is 16 residues long. CDR3 protein: CASSTGLAGYYNEQFF. The DNA of the CDR3 is TGTGCCAGTAGTACTGGACTAGCGGGTTACTACAATGAGCAGTTCTTC.

This chain connects TRBV7-8 to TRBJ1-6; D gene unclear. In germline, CDR1 is SGHVS, CDR2 FQNEAQ. The ends were cut back, 5 bases at V and 10 bases at J, with 18 bases in the middle. This CDR3 region has 15 residues. Here the CDR3 reads CASSTRKGKVSPLHF. CDR3 nucleotide sequence: TGTGCCAGCAGCACCCGGAAAGGGAAGGTATCACCCCTCCACTTT.

The table lists this clonotype with a few counts. This rearrangement joins TRBV7-9 to TRBJ1-3; D is unresolved. This CDR3 contains 13 residues. Germline CDR1 is SEHNR and CDR2 is FQNEAQ (reference sequence). V was cut by 1 base and J by 7 bases, with 8 bases left in between. DNA of the CDR3: TGTGCCAGCAGCTTAGAAGGAGGGAACACCATATATTTT. This translates into CASSLEGGNTIYF.

This clonotype was found once. V is TRBV7-9 and J is TRBJ1-2; perhaps TRBD1 as D (6 bases). Germline CDR1 SEHNR, CDR2 FQNEAQ (reference sequence). V was shortened by 6 bases and J by 5 bases, with 16 bases between the two germline ends. The CDR3 covers 14 residues. CDR3 sequence reads: CASRRQVSDYGYTF. The CDR3 DNA follows: TGTGCCAGCAGGCGACAGGTGTCCGATTATGGCTACACCTTC.

CDR3 DNA: TGTGCCAGCAGCCCACAGGCGCTTGGCAAAAACATTCAGTACTTC. As protein: CASSPQALGKNIQYF. The chain combines TRBV11-2 with TRBJ2-4, with D possibly matching TRBD1 (5 bases). CDR3 length: 15 residues. The germline gives CDR1 SGHAT, CDR2 FQNNGV. V lost 5 bases to trimming and J lost 3 bases, with 14 bases between them.

The gene calls are TRBV7-9 and TRBJ2-3; tentatively, D is TRBD1 (6 bases). Germline V gene lookup returns CDR1 SEHNR and CDR2 FQNEAQ (reference sequence). The ends were cut back, 5 bases at V and 2 bases at J, with 17 bases in the middle. The CDR3 consists of 16 residues. The CDR3 reads CASSQKRRGNTDTQYF. CDR3 DNA: TGTGCCAGCAGCCAAAAGCGCAGGGGAAACACAGATACGCAGTATTTT.

The J gene is TRBJ2-5, the V gene TRBV11-2, with D perhaps being TRBD1 or TRBD2 (5 bases each). Germline V gene lookup returns CDR1 SGHAT and CDR2 FQNNGV. CDR3 length: 13 residues. Trimming stripped 5 bases from V and 1 base from J, with 8 bases between. CDR3 in amino acids: CASSRGSQETQYF. The CDR3 DNA is TGTGCCAGCAGCCGGGGCTCCCAAGAGACCCAGTACTTC.

The chain is built from TRBV2 and TRBJ1-2; D is uncertain. V lost 5 bases and J 7 bases, leaving 11 bases between the germline ends. There are 12 residues in the CDR3. Germline-derived CDR1 and CDR2 are SNHLY and FYNNEI. This CDR3 reads CASSQLPIGYTF. CDR3 nucleotide sequence: TGTGCCAGCAGTCAGCTACCAATTGGCTACACCTTC. The full variable domain, completed using reference TRBV2 and TRBJ1-2, is EPEVTQTPSHQVTQMGQEVILRCVPISNHLYFYWYRQILGQKVEFLVSFYNNEISEKSEIFDDQFSVERPDGSNFTLKIRSTKLEDSAMYFCASSQLPIGYTFGSGTRLTVV.

The chain combines TRBV6-5 with TRBJ1-1; D is unclear. CDR1 is MNHEY and CDR2 is SVGAGI in the germline V gene. Deletions cut 2 bases from V and 0 bases from J, with 7 bases between. The CDR3 extends over 14 amino acids. CDR3 loop: CASSYGQVNTEAFF. The DNA of the CDR3 is TGTGCCAGCAGTTACGGCCAGGTGAACACTGAAGCTTTCTTT.

The rearrangement joins TRBV2 to TRBJ2-2; 9 positions match TRBD2. J was trimmed by 1 base and V by 10 bases; bases with no gene match: 4. The germline V gene has CDR1 SNHLY and CDR2 FYNNEI. This CDR3 is 14 amino acids long. CDR3 nucleotides: TGTGCCATCCGACTAGCGGTGAACACCGGGGAGCTGTTTTTT. This encodes CAIRLAVNTGELFF. Full variable domain (remainder filled in from reference TRBV2 and TRBJ2-2): EPEVTQTPSHQVTQMGQEVILRCVPISNHLYFYWYRQILGQKVEFLVSFYNNEISEKSEIFDDQFSVERPDGSNFTLKIRSTKLEDSAMYFCAIRLAVNTGELFFGEGSRLTVL.